One and the same sample provided the 16 T cell receptor beta chains below, sequenced in a study of T cell changes during pregnancy in multiple sclerosis. Profiling relied on immunoSEQ multiplex PCR, and the TCRdb table lists in-frame clones only, not all of them. The table lists around 41,000 clones, about 89% of them singletons. This specimen consisted of CD4+ T cells from peripheral blood mononuclear cells, obtained in the third trimester of pregnancy. The receptors shown here come from a female donor in good health, enrolled as a control in a pregnancy study.

This rearrangement joins TRBV5-6 to TRBJ2-4, with TRBD2 matching over 8 bases. The CDR3 extends over 15 amino acids. V dropped 4 bases and J dropped 10; count of bases not matched to a gene: 13. Germline loops: CDR1 SGHDT, CDR2 YYEEEE. The CDR3 DNA follows: TGTGCCAGCAGCCCCACCCTAGCGGGCGCTTGGATTCAGTACTTC. Its protein product is CASSPTLAGAWIQYF.

V is TRBV4-1 and J is TRBJ2-1, with 9 nucleotides matching TRBD2. Germline CDR1 and CDR2: MGHRA and YSYEKL. This CDR3 comprises 15 residues. V lost 0 bases to trimming and J lost 4 bases; unmatched junction nucleotides: 1. This CDR3 reads CASSQEAGGYNEQFF. The DNA for the CDR3 is TGCGCCAGCAGCCAAGAAGCGGGAGGTTACAATGAGCAGTTCTTC.

This chain joins TRBV6-5 and TRBJ1-2; no clear D gene. Trimming shortened V by 5 bases and J by 2 bases, and 12 bases separated the two germline ends. Germline CDR1 is MNHEY and CDR2 is SVGAGI. This CDR3 spans 14 amino acids. The CDR3 spells CASSQIRENYGYTF. The DNA of the CDR3 is TGTGCCAGCAGTCAGATACGGGAGAACTATGGCTACACCTTC.

There are a few counts of this clone. V usage is TRBV19 and J usage is TRBJ2-1; D unresolved. Trimming cost V 8 bases and J 4 bases, with 6 bases left between them. Germline assignment: CDR1 LNHDA and CDR2 SQIVND (reference sequence). CDR3 length: 11 residues. The CDR3 region has the DNA TGTGCCAGTCAGGCATACAATGAGCAGTTCTTC. Amino acids: CASQAYNEQFF.

J is TRBJ1-1 and V is TRBV5-1, with D tentatively TRBD1 (6 bases). Trimming took off 0 bases at V and 0 bases at J, with 12 bases between the two ends. The CDR3 totals 16 residues. CDR1 SGHRS and CDR2 YFSETQ come from the germline V gene. CDR3 bases: TGCGCCAGCAGCTTGGCACAGGGCTCCATGAACACTGAAGCTTTCTTT. Translated, it gives CASSLAQGSMNTEAFF.

The CDR3 DNA reads as TGTGCCAGCAGTGAATCTACTAGCGGGAGTCGGACCCAGTACTTC. Its translation is CASSESTSGSRTQYF. V usage is TRBV25-1 and J usage is TRBJ2-5; 11 bases are a match to TRBD2. This CDR3 has 15 residues. V shed 1 base, J shed 7 bases, and the junction held 5 bases outside the gene matches. Germline assignment: CDR1 MGHDK and CDR2 SYGVNS.

J is TRBJ2-5 and V is TRBV5-1; the match to TRBD2 covers 7 bases. Losses at the gene ends were 0 bases for V and 4 bases for J; bases not matched to a gene: 0. This CDR3 spans 13 amino acids. Germline loops: CDR1 SGHRS, CDR2 YFSETQ. The CDR3 DNA reads as TGCGCCAGCAGCTTGGGCGGGGGAGAGACCCAGTACTTC. Its protein is CASSLGGGETQYF.

The chain has TRBV6-5 and TRBJ1-1; maybe TRBD1 (5 bases). From germline, CDR1 is MNHEY and CDR2 SVGAGI. This CDR3 region has 12 residues. V lost 5 bases and J lost 7, with 11 bases in between. CDR3 DNA: TGTGCCAGCAGTACGACAGAGAGTGAAGCTTTCTTT. This gives the protein CASSTTESEAFF.

This clone came up once. J is TRBJ1-2 and V is TRBV6-1, with D tentatively TRBD1 (5 bases). The CDR3 consists of 13 residues. The ends were cut back, 8 bases at V and 4 bases at J, with 14 bases in the middle. Germline lookup yields CDR1 MNHNS and CDR2 SASEGT. CDR3: CASGQGGGYGYTF. CDR3 sequence (DNA): TGTGCCAGCGGGCAGGGCGGGGGCTATGGCTACACCTTC.

The rearrangement joins TRBV30 to TRBJ1-6; a possible D gene is TRBD1 (5 bases). V lost 8 bases to trimming and J lost 0 bases, with 14 bases between them. In germline, CDR1 is GTSNPN, CDR2 SVGIG (reference sequence). The CDR3 has 15 amino acids. The CDR3 DNA reads TGTGCCGCCGGGGGTCCGAGCTCCTATAATTCACCCCTCCACTTT. This translates into CAAGGPSSYNSPLHF.

The chain links TRBV7-2 to TRBJ2-7; TRBD2 matches at 9 bases. The CDR3 covers 18 residues. V shed 2 bases and J 3 bases; nucleotides not matched to a gene: 14. Germline V gene sequence: CDR1 SGHTA, CDR2 FQGNSA. The CDR3: CASSLSQVLAGSNYEQYF. For the CDR3, the DNA is TGTGCCAGCAGCTTAAGTCAAGTCCTAGCGGGATCTAACTACGAGCAGTACTTC. The variable domain in full, completed from reference TRBV7-2 and TRBJ2-7, reads GAGVSQSPSNKVTEKGKDVELRCDPISGHTALYWYRQSLGQGLEFLIYFQGNSAPDKSGLPSDRFSAERTGGSVSTLTIQRTQQEDSAVYLCASSLSQVLAGSNYEQYFGPGTRLTVT.

The rearrangement links TRBV5-1 to TRBJ2-3, with TRBD1 matching over 10 bases. Looked up from germline, CDR1 is SGHRS and CDR2 is YFSETQ. The ends lost 3 bases at V and 1 base at J; junction bases unmatched: 2. This CDR3 has 15 amino acids. CDR3 bases: TGCGCCAGCAGCTGGGGGACAGGGGGCACAGATACGCAGTATTTT. Translating it yields CASSWGTGGTDTQYF.

By frequency in the sample, this clone is medium-sized. The V call is TRBV2, the J call TRBJ1-1; no definite D call. Trimming took 7 bases from V and 0 from J, leaving 18 bases between them. There are 16 residues in the CDR3. Germline-derived CDR1 and CDR2 are SNHLY and FYNNEI. The CDR3 coding sequence is TGTGCCAGCACCCCGACCAGGCAGACCATGAACACTGAAGCTTTCTTT. It specifies CASTPTRQTMNTEAFF.

J is TRBJ2-2 and V is TRBV5-8, with 10 positions matching TRBD1. Trimming took 8 bases from V and 5 from J; bases not matched to a gene: 12. The CDR3 has 16 amino acids. Germline CDR1 SGHTS, CDR2 YDEGEE. Here the CDR3 reads CASAGTGVIGTGELFF. CDR3 nucleotide sequence: TGTGCCAGTGCGGGGACAGGGGTAATCGGTACCGGGGAGCTGTTTTTT. Combining the CDR3 with reference TRBV5-8 and TRBJ2-2 gives the whole variable domain EAGVTQSPTHLIKTRGQQATLRCSPISGHTSVYWYQQALGLGLQFLLWYDEGEERNRGNFPPRFSGRQFPNYSSELNVNALELEDSALYLCASAGTGVIGTGELFFGEGSRLTVL.

The count of this clone is one. J is TRBJ1-5 and V is TRBV6-1; TRBD1 agrees at 8 bases. The V gene end was trimmed by 9 bases and the J gene end by 8 bases; junction bases not matched to a gene: 9. The germline CDR1 and CDR2 sequences are MNHNS and SASEGT. The CDR3 sequence is 13 residues long. CDR3 amino acids: CASTRDRLEPQHF. Here the CDR3 DNA reads TGTGCCAGTACCCGGGACAGGCTAGAGCCCCAGCATTTT.

The rearrangement joins TRBV11-2 to TRBJ2-7, with 7 bases lining up with TRBD2. V lost 3 bases, J lost 4 bases, and 6 bases stayed unmatched. CDR1 SGHAT and CDR2 FQNNGV come from the germline V gene. This CDR3 spans 14 amino acids. This CDR3 reads CASSLTRGVYEQYF. The DNA for the CDR3 is TGTGCCAGCAGCTTGACTCGGGGGGTTTACGAGCAGTACTTC. Full variable domain (missing parts from reference TRBV11-2 and TRBJ2-7): EAGVAQSPRYKIIEKRQSVAFWCNPISGHATLYWYQQILGQGPKLLIQFQNNGVVDDSQLPKDRFSAERLKGVDSTLKIQPAKLEDSAVYLCASSLTRGVYEQYFGPGTRLTVT.